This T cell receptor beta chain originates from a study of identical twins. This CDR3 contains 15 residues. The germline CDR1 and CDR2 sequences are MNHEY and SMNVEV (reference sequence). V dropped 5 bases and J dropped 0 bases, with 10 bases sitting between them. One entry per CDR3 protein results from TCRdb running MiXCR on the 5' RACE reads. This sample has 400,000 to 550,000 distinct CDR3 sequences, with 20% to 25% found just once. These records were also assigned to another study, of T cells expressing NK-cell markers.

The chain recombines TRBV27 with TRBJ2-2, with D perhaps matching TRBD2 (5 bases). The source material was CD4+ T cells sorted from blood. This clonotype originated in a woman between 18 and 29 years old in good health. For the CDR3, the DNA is TGTGCCAGCAGTCGGACTTCCACGAACACCGGGGAGCTGTTTTTT. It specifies CASSRTSTNTGELFF.